The 31 T cell receptor beta chains below come from one sample, sequenced in a study of OX40 agonist ivuxolimab in advanced cancers. Measured with immunoSEQ multiplex PCR; TCRdb has only the in-frame clones, and not every one. The sample consists of roughly 120,000 clones, 85% to 95% of them appearing once. The sample here was CD4+ or CD8+ T cells sorted from blood, taken in a trial of the OX40 agonist ivuxolimab. The receptors were gathered from an adult with an advanced solid tumor such as melanoma, head and neck, liver or kidney cancer.

This chain uses TRBV29-1 with TRBJ1-2; D remains unclear. Germline-derived CDR1 and CDR2 are SQVTM and ANQGSEA. The CDR3 contains 12 residues. V was cut by 0 bases and J by 5 bases, with 7 bases left in between. The CDR3 DNA is TGCAGCGTTGAAGACCTTTATTATGGCTACACCTTC. Its translation: CSVEDLYYGYTF.

This chain joins TRBV9 and TRBJ2-7; 8 bases agree with TRBD1. The CDR3 totals 15 residues. The germline V gene encodes CDR1 SGDLS and CDR2 YYNGEE. V was pared by 0 bases and J by 3 bases, with 5 bases of the junction left unmatched. In DNA, the CDR3 is TGTGCCAGCAGCGTAGCTCCAGGGGGCGGCTACGAGCAGTACTTC. Its protein product is CASSVAPGGGYEQYF. The whole variable domain, filled in from reference TRBV9 and TRBJ2-7, reads DSGVTQTPKHLITATGQRVTLRCSPRSGDLSVYWYQQSLDQGLQFLIQYYNGEERAKGNILERFSAQQFPDLHSELNLSSLELGDSALYFCASSVAPGGGYEQYFGPGTRLTVT.

This chain links TRBV19 with TRBJ2-7; 14 nucleotides match TRBD2. Germline CDR1 LNHDA, CDR2 SQIVND (reference sequence). The CDR3 runs 18 residues. Germline trimming cut 5 bases from V and 7 bases from J; bases unmatched to any gene: 16. The CDR3 bases are TGTGCCAGTAGTTTAACCGGGACTAGCGGGAGTAATTACGTGGAGCAGTACTTC. It yields the protein CASSLTGTSGSNYVEQYF.

The J gene is TRBJ2-3, the V gene TRBV30; the D gene is possibly TRBD2 (6 bases). Germline loops: CDR1 GTSNPN, CDR2 SVGIG (reference sequence). The length of the CDR3 is 12 residues. V gave up 5 bases and J gave up 6 bases, with 12 bases separating them. The CDR3 reads CAWGEAGDTQYF. The CDR3 region has the DNA TGTGCCTGGGGGGAGGCCGGGGATACGCAGTATTTT.

The chain employs TRBV5-5 and TRBJ1-4; TRBD1 matches 8 bases. Germline V gives CDR1 SGHKS, CDR2 YYEKEE (reference sequence). Trimming removed 6 bases from V and 7 bases from J; junction bases left unmatched: 8. CDR3 length equals 14 residues. The CDR3 spells CASTAGGWGEKLFF. The CDR3, as DNA: TGTGCCAGCACTGCAGGGGGCTGGGGTGAAAAACTGTTTTTT.

Comment on this clone: The junction differs from germline at one of its ends, possibly a read error. This sequence joins TRBV27 and TRBJ1-2; no reliable D call. The CDR3 has 13 amino acids. Per germline, CDR1 MNHEY and CDR2 SMNVEV (reference sequence). CDR3 sequence (DNA): TGTGCCAGCAGCTTATTAGGGCCTGATGGCTACACCTTC. This encodes CASSLLGPDGYTF.

The V and J genes are TRBV4-1 and TRBJ2-7; 8 nucleotides line up with TRBD1. The CDR3 is 15 amino acids. In germline, CDR1 is MGHRA, CDR2 YSYEKL. V lost 6 bases to trimming and J lost 2 bases; unmatched junction nucleotides: 9. This CDR3 is CASRRQGALPYEQYF. CDR3 nucleotide sequence: TGCGCCAGCAGACGTCAGGGGGCGCTCCCCTACGAGCAGTACTTC.

In its sample, this clone was seen once. The rearrangement joins TRBV7-3 to TRBJ2-7; TRBD2 might be the D (6 bases). The CDR3 has 15 residues. Germline-derived CDR1 and CDR2 are SGHTA and FQGTGA. Deletions cut 7 bases from V and 1 base from J, with 17 bases between. The chain's CDR3 is CASKPGLINSYEQYF. In DNA, the CDR3 is TGTGCCAGCAAACCGGGACTTATCAATTCCTACGAGCAGTACTTC.

The chain has TRBV7-6 and TRBJ2-2; 7 nucleotides match TRBD2. The CDR3 contains 12 residues. Germline assignment: CDR1 SGHVS and CDR2 FNYEAQ. The J segment lost 9 bases and the V segment lost 5 bases, leaving 3 bases of the junction unmatched. The DNA of the CDR3 is TGTGCCAGCAGCCTAAGCGGGAGGGAGCTGTTTTTT. Amino acids: CASSLSGRELFF.

J is TRBJ1-1 and V is TRBV5-4, with 9 positions matching TRBD1. Germline V CDR1 and CDR2: SGHNT, YYREEE (reference sequence). J lost 6 bases, V lost 3 bases, and 6 bases had no gene match. The CDR3 totals 14 residues. The CDR3 coding sequence is TGTGCCAGCAGCTACAGGGGGCCGAGGGCTGAAGCTTTCTTT. Its translation: CASSYRGPRAEAFF.

The J gene is TRBJ2-7, the V gene TRBV5-4, with 9 bases identical to TRBD1. Germline lookup yields CDR1 SGHNT and CDR2 YYREEE (reference sequence). The CDR3 length is 13 residues. V lost 3 bases to trimming and J lost 5 bases; unmatched junction nucleotides: 3. CDR3 amino acids: CASSSTGGNEQYF. The CDR3 nucleotides are TGTGCCAGCAGCTCGACAGGGGGTAACGAGCAGTACTTC.

This chain links TRBV7-8 with TRBJ2-3; TRBD2 matches 7 bases. The CDR3 runs 17 residues. The germline V gene encodes CDR1 SGHVS and CDR2 FQNEAQ. V gave up 4 bases and J gave up 1 base; unmatched junction bases: 11. The DNA for the CDR3 is TGTGCCAGCAGCTCGCCACCTCGGGGGGAGGGCACAGATACGCAGTATTTT. Protein: CASSSPPRGEGTDTQYF.

The CDR3 region has the DNA TGCGCCAGCAGCCTACTAGCCATCGGGGTTCCCGGAGAGACCCAGTACTTC. Amino acids: CASSLLAIGVPGETQYF. The gene calls are TRBV5-1 and TRBJ2-5, with D perhaps matching TRBD2 (6 bases). Trimming cost V 4 bases and J 4 bases, with 23 bases left between them. The CDR3 sequence is 17 residues long. The germline V gene has CDR1 SGHRS and CDR2 YFSETQ.

The CDR3, as DNA: TGTGCCAGCTCACCACGCCCACCGAGCTCTGGAAACACCATATATTTT. Encoded protein: CASSPRPPSSGNTIYF. This chain uses TRBV18 with TRBJ1-3; no reliable D call. The germline CDR1 and CDR2 sequences are KGHSH and LQKENI. The CDR3 totals 16 residues. Trimming left V 1 base short and J 0 bases short, with 10 bases between.

The V gene is TRBV14, the J gene TRBJ2-1; TRBD2 is a possible D gene (7 bases). CDR1 and CDR2 (germline): SGHDN, FVKESK. Trimming took 0 bases from V and 10 from J, leaving 13 bases between them. The CDR3 is 14 amino acids. The CDR3 sequence: CASSQELGGREQFF. In nucleotides, the CDR3 is TGTGCCAGCAGCCAAGAGTTGGGGGGGCGCGAGCAGTTCTTC.

The genes are TRBV28 and TRBJ1-2, with 9 bases aligning to TRBD1. Germline trimming cut 6 bases from V and 1 base from J; bases unmatched to any gene: 9. This CDR3 is built from 16 residues. Germline values: CDR1 MDHEN, CDR2 SYDVKM. The CDR3, as DNA: TGTGCCAGCAGCTCAGCCGGGACAGGGAGTAACTATGGCTACACCTTC. This translates into CASSSAGTGSNYGYTF.

This chain uses TRBV19 with TRBJ2-5; TRBD1 matches 11 bases. V was clipped by 6 bases and J by 2 bases; unmatched bases: 5. This CDR3 has 15 residues. CDR1 and CDR2 from the germline V gene are LNHDA and SQIVND (reference sequence). The CDR3 DNA reads as TGTGCCAGTAGGCGGGACAGGGGGGGACAAGAGACCCAGTACTTC. Translating gives CASRRDRGGQETQYF.

This rearrangement joins TRBV7-3 to TRBJ1-1; tentatively, D is TRBD1 (5 bases). Germline-derived CDR1 and CDR2 are SGHTA and FQGTGA. CDR3 length equals 16 residues. The V gene lost 2 bases and the J gene lost 4 bases, with 17 bases spanning the gap. The CDR3 region is CASSLQWGEGGTEAFF. The CDR3 coding sequence is TGTGCCAGCAGCTTACAATGGGGGGAAGGTGGCACTGAAGCTTTCTTT.

This clone was recorded a few times. The gene calls are TRBV5-1 and TRBJ1-4; no definite D call. Per germline, CDR1 SGHRS and CDR2 YFSETQ. Trimming pared 0 bases from V and 1 base from J, leaving 7 bases between. The CDR3 length is 15 residues. In DNA form, the CDR3 reads TGCGCCAGCAGCTTGGTCGGGGAAACTAATGAAAAACTGTTTTTT. This codes for CASSLVGETNEKLFF.

This chain links TRBV28 with TRBJ1-5; weak D call: TRBD1 (5 bases). The germline CDR1 and CDR2 sequences are MDHEN and SYDVKM. This CDR3 region has 16 residues. V was clipped by 6 bases and J by 2 bases, with 17 bases between them. CDR3 coding DNA: TGTGCCAGCAGGGGGGAAGGGGCGAAGGGCAATCAGCCCCAGCATTTT. Translation: CASRGEGAKGNQPQHF.

V gene TRBV30 combines with J gene TRBJ1-1, with D possibly being TRBD1 (6 bases). This CDR3 is 15 amino acids long. V was shortened by 5 bases and J by 1 base, with 17 bases between the two germline ends. CDR1 and CDR2 from the germline V gene are GTSNPN and SVGIG (reference sequence). CDR3 DNA sequence: TGTGCCTGGGATGAGACAGGAGACTCGAACACTGAAGCTTTCTTT. It is translated as CAWDETGDSNTEAFF.

This clone is a singleton in its sample. The chain has TRBV14 and TRBJ2-1, with 9 positions matching TRBD2. The CDR3 length is 17 residues. Germline V gene lookup returns CDR1 SGHDN and CDR2 FVKESK. V shed 0 bases and J 0 bases; nucleotides not matched to a gene: 3. Written as DNA, the CDR3 is TGTGCCAGCAGCCAAGATGCTAGCGGGACCTCCTACAATGAGCAGTTCTTC. Translated, it gives CASSQDASGTSYNEQFF.

CDR3 coding DNA: TGCAGCGGCGTCAAGGGACAGGGAGGGGAGACCCAGTACTTC. Its protein is CSGVKGQGGETQYF. V and J are TRBV29-1 and TRBJ2-5, with 9 bases lining up with TRBD1. V lost 7 bases, J lost 5 bases, and 11 bases stayed unmatched. Germline V gives CDR1 SQVTM, CDR2 ANQGSEA. This CDR3 is 14 amino acids long.

This chain links TRBV5-1 with TRBJ2-7, with D maybe TRBD1 (7 bases). Trimming removed 1 base from V and 3 bases from J, with 14 bases in between. The CDR3 has 15 amino acids. Germline V CDR1 and CDR2: SGHRS, YFSETQ. This CDR3 reads CASSLPQGGLYEQYF. Written as DNA, the CDR3 is TGCGCCAGCAGCTTGCCCCAGGGGGGCCTCTACGAGCAGTACTTC.

Concerning this clone: Other DNA sequences in the sample encode the same CDR3. V usage is TRBV18 and J usage is TRBJ1-2, with 8 bases identical to TRBD1. Per germline, CDR1 KGHSH and CDR2 LQKENI. The CDR3 consists of 13 residues. The V segment lost 3 bases and the J segment 3 bases; nucleotides outside the gene matches: 0. The CDR3 DNA reads TGTGCCAGCTCACCGGACAGGGACTATGGCTACACCTTC. This encodes CASSPDRDYGYTF.

The genes are TRBV28 and TRBJ2-3; 9 positions agree with TRBD1. Germline V gene lookup returns CDR1 MDHEN and CDR2 SYDVKM. The CDR3 is 16 amino acids. V lost 6 bases, J lost 4 bases, and 11 bases stayed unmatched. DNA for the CDR3: TGTGCCAGCAGACCCTTTCCGGGACAGGGTTCAGATACGCAGTATTTT. Its protein is CASRPFPGQGSDTQYF.

The rearrangement joins TRBV14 to TRBJ2-5, with D maybe TRBD1 (6 bases). Trimming stripped 4 bases from V and 1 base from J, with 22 bases between. Germline assignment: CDR1 SGHDN and CDR2 FVKESK. CDR3 size: 18 residues. The CDR3, as DNA: TGTGCCAGCAGCCCCAACGTTGCTACAGGGAGTTTCCAAGAGACCCAGTACTTC. Translation: CASSPNVATGSFQETQYF.

This chain joins TRBV14 and TRBJ2-7; D is unclear. This CDR3 spans 15 amino acids. V was shortened by 4 bases and J by 2 bases, with 15 bases between the two germline ends. Germline V gene lookup returns CDR1 SGHDN and CDR2 FVKESK. CDR3 coding DNA: TGTGCCAGCAGCCTTTTTAACTCTGGGACCTACGAGCAGTACTTC. As protein: CASSLFNSGTYEQYF.

The CDR3: CASSIRDGPYEQYF. The CDR3 DNA is TGTGCCAGTAGTATCCGGGACGGACCCTACGAGCAGTACTTC. The J gene is TRBJ2-7, the V gene TRBV19; either TRBD1 or TRBD2 may supply D (5 bases each). CDR3 length: 14 residues. The V gene's germline CDR1 is LNHDA and CDR2 SQIVND (reference sequence). Trimming left V 3 bases short and J 2 bases short, with 11 bases between. Filled out from reference TRBV19 and TRBJ2-7, the complete variable domain reads DGGITQSPKYLFRKEGQNVTLSCEQNLNHDAMYWYRQDPGQGLRLIYYSQIVNDFQKGDIAEGYSVSREKKESFPLTVTSAQKNPTAFYLCASSIRDGPYEQYFGPGTRLTVT.

V gene TRBV6-5 combines with J gene TRBJ1-2, with TRBD1 matching 10 bases. Unmatched junction bases numbered 8, after V lost 5 bases and J lost 5 bases. Germline V lookup: CDR1 MNHEY, CDR2 SVGAGI. The CDR3 length is 15 residues. CDR3 bases: TGTGCCAGCAGTCCATGGGAGGGACAGGGGTATGGCTACACCTTC. Its translation: CASSPWEGQGYGYTF.

The V gene is TRBV20-1, the J gene TRBJ2-7, with D possibly being TRBD1 (5 bases). Germline V gene sequence: CDR1 DFQATT, CDR2 SNEGSKA (reference sequence). The V gene lost 6 bases and the J gene lost 8 bases, with 14 bases spanning the gap. The CDR3 runs 11 residues. As DNA, the CDR3 is TGCAGTGCCAGCAACCAGGGCCAGCAGTACTTC. Its protein product is CSASNQGQQYF.